The text below deals with one T cell receptor (beta chain). The CDR3 loop spans 14 amino acids. Germline loops: CDR1 SGHRS, CDR2 YFSETQ. With 3 bases removed from V and 2 bases from J, the gap between germline ends came to 12 bases. The record originates from a study of blood T cell repertoires in COVID-19. As for the study in general: There were acute and convalescent COVID-19 samples, and they came from the United States, Italy and Spain.

Per the study methods: It was from reference gene primer amplification that nucleated cell counts were estimated. TCRdb's copy holds only in-frame clones and misses some; the assay was immunoSEQ multiplex PCR. V and J calls and clone size follow that table, whereas D and trimming were derived from the DNA. The sample shows 100,000 or so clones, approximately 80% of them seen only once. The chain recombines TRBV5-1 with TRBJ2-7; a weak D match, TRBD2 (5 bases). The sequencing input was peripheral blood. The clonotype comes from a human donor in a cohort sampled during active COVID-19. Here the CDR3 reads CASSSGIMPYEQYF. The CDR3 coding sequence is TGCGCCAGCAGCTCGGGAATTATGCCCTACGAGCAGTACTTC.